This T cell receptor beta chain is drawn from a study of CD8+CD57+ T cells in acquired aplastic anemia. Study findings and constraints: Found in both controls and patients were approximately 31 CD8+ CDR3 sequences. Patients and controls had CD8+ Simpson's diversity values that were not significantly distinct.

Regarding this clonotype: Its antigen is still unknown.

The CDR3 is 15 residues long. J lost 0 bases, V lost 8 bases, and 4 bases had no gene match. Germline values: CDR1 SGHNT, CDR2 YENEEA. Patients selected for sequencing had displayed CD8+CD57+ cell expansion by flow cytometry. Each patient gave a blood sample that was collected before any therapy had been received. TCR beta VDJ and CDR3 were profiled, and genomic DNA was the template. TCRdb fed the reads into MiXCR, producing one record per CDR3 protein. Of about 160,000 distinct CDR3 sequences in the sample, 71% are singletons; the top ten hold around 45%. Sequencing input: sorted CD4+, CD8+, or CD8+CD57+ T cells (not recorded which) from PBMCs. This receptor was obtained from a human donor with aplastic anemia. V is TRBV11-3 and J is TRBJ2-1; 10 nucleotides match TRBD2. CDR3 protein: CASVASGSSYNEQFF. The DNA for the CDR3 is TGTGCCAGCGTCGCTAGCGGGAGCTCCTACAATGAGCAGTTCTTC.